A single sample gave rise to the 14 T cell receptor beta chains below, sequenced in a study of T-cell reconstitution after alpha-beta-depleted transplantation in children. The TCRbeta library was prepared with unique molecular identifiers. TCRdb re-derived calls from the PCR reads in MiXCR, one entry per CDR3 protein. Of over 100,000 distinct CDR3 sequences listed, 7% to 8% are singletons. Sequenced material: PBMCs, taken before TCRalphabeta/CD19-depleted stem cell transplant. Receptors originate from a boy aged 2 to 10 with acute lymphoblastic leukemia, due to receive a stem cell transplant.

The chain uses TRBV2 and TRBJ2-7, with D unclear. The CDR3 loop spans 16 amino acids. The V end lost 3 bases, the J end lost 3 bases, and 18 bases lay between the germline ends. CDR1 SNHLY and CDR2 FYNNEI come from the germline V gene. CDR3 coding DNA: TGTGCCAGCAGTGACCCCACACCGAATTGGGACTACGAGCAGTACTTC. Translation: CASSDPTPNWDYEQYF.

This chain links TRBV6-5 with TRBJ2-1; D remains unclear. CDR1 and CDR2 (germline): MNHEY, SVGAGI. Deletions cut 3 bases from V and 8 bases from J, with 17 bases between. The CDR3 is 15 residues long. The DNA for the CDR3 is TGTGCCAGCAGTTATCGACGCCCCCCCATCGATGAGCAGTTCTTC. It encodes CASSYRRPPIDEQFF.

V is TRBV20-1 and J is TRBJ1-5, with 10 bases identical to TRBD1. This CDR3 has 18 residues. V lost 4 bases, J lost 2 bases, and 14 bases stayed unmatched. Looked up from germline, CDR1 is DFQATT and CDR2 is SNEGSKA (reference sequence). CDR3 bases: TGCAGTGCTATACCCCGGGACAGGGGACATAGTGGCAATCAGCCCCAGCATTTT. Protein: CSAIPRDRGHSGNQPQHF.

CDR3 sequence reads: CAATRGGLGNTEAFF. The CDR3 coding sequence is TGTGCCGCTACCCGGGGAGGCCTTGGGAACACTGAAGCTTTCTTT. The V call is TRBV6-1, the J call TRBJ1-1; D is undetermined. CDR1 and CDR2 (germline): MNHNS, SASEGT. This CDR3 has 15 amino acids. Trimming pared 11 bases from V and 1 base from J, leaving 20 bases between.

CDR3 amino acids: CASTTGGPPETQYF. The DNA for the CDR3 is TGTGCCAGCACCACTGGGGGGCCCCCGGAGACCCAGTACTTC. The chain is built from TRBV12-3 or TRBV12-4 and TRBJ2-5; D assignment may be TRBD1 or TRBD2 (6 bases each). V dropped 7 bases and J dropped 5 bases, with 17 bases sitting between them. The CDR3 runs 14 residues.

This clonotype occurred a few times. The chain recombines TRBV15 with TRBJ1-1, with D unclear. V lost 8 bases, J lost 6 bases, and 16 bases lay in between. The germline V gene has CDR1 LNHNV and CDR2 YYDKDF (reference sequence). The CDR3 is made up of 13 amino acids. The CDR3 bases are TGTGCCACCCGATTCGCGTTAAGCCCTGAAGCTTTCTTT. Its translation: CATRFALSPEAFF.

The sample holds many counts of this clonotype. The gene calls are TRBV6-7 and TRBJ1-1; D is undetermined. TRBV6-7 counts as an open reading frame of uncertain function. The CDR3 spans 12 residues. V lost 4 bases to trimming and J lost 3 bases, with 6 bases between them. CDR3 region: CASSFSYTEAFF. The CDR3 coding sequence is TGTGCCAGCAGTTTCAGTTACACTGAAGCTTTCTTT.

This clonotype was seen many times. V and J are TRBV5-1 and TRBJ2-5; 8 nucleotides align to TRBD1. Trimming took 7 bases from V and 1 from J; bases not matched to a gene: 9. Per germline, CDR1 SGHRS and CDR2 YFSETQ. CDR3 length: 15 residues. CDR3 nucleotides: TGCGCCAGCTTCGCGGACAGGGATTTCCAAGAGACCCAGTACTTC. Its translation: CASFADRDFQETQYF.

This CDR3 reads CASSLTGTTHNEQFF. The CDR3 DNA is TGTGCCAGCAGCTTAACCGGGACCACTCACAATGAGCAGTTCTTC. The V gene is TRBV11-2, the J gene TRBJ2-1; the D gene could be TRBD1 or TRBD2 (5 bases each). Germline lookup yields CDR1 SGHAT and CDR2 FQNNGV. Between the trimmed V and J ends, which lost 2 bases and 5 bases, there was a span of 13 bases. The CDR3 is made up of 15 amino acids.

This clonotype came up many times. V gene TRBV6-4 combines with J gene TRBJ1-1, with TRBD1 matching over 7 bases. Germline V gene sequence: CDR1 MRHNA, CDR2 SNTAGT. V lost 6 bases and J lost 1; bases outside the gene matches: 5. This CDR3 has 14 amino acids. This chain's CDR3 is CASSPGTENTEAFF. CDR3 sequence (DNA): TGTGCCAGCAGCCCCGGGACAGAGAACACTGAAGCTTTCTTT.

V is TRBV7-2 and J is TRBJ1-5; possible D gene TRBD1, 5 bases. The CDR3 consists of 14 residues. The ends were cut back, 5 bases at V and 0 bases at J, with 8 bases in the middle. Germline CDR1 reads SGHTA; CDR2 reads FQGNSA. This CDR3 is CASSLGTSNQPQHF. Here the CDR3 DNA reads TGTGCCAGCAGCCTTGGGACTAGCAATCAGCCCCAGCATTTT.

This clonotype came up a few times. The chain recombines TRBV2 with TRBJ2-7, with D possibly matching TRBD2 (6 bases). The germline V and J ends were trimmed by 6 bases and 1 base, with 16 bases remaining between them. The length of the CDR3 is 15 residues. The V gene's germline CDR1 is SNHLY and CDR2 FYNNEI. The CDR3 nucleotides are TGTGCCAGCAGCCGGGACTCCACTGTTTCCTACGAGCAGTACTTC. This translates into CASSRDSTVSYEQYF.

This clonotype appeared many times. The chain's CDR3 is CASSLGGSRNTGELFF. CDR3 nucleotide sequence: TGTGCCAGCAGCTTAGGGGGCTCCAGGAACACCGGGGAGCTGTTTTTT. This rearrangement joins TRBV7-9 to TRBJ2-2, with D perhaps TRBD1 (5 bases). The V end was cut by 1 base, the J end by 1 base, with 10 bases between. Germline V CDR1 and CDR2: SEHNR, FQNEAQ (reference sequence). The CDR3 contains 16 residues.

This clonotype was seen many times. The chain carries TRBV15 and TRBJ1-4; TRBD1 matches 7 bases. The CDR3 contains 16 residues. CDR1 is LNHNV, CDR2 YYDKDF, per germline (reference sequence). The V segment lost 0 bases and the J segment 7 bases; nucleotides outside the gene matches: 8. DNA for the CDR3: TGTGCCACCAGCAGAGATCTGAGGGGGCAGGGTGAAAAACTGTTTTTT. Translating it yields CATSRDLRGQGEKLFF.